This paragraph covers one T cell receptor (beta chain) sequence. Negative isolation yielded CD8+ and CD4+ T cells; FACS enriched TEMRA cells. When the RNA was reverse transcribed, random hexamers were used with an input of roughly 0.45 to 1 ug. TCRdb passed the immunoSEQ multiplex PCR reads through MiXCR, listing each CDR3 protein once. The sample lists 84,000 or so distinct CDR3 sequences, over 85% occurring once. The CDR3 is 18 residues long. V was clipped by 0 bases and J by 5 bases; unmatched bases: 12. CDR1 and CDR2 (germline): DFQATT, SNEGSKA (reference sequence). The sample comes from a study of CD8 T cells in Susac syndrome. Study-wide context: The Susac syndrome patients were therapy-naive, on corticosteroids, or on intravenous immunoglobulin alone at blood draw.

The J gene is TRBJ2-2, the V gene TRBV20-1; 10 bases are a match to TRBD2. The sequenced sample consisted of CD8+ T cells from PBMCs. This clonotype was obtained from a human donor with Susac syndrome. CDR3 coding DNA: TGCAGTGCTAGAGAGTACGGGCTAGCGGGAGAAGTAACCGGGGAGCTGTTTTTT. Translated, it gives CSAREYGLAGEVTGELFF.